A single T cell receptor beta chain is shown here with its context. This clonotype showed up many times. Its antigen target is currently unknown. There are no base qualities to consult, and no much larger clone falls within one base. This sample was included in a study of early T cells in non-severe SARS-CoV-2 infection (dated by TCRdb to about 2021). For the wider study: Bulk RNA from unsorted whole blood was used for TCR sequencing, so alpha and beta chains could not be paired.

Summary of the overall study and its limitations: Matching against VDJdb was skewed toward anti-spike CD8 responses, likely underestimated virus-specific expansions, and missed private and CD4 specificities.

The library relied on 5' RACE. The sequencer was a NextSeq 500. To correct for sequencing error and PCR bias, the TCR library protocol tagged individual cDNA molecules with unique molecular identifiers. Both TCR alpha and beta chains were sequenced, and tight co-correlation was observed between alpha and beta sequence abundances in each sample. From the authors' description of their analysis: Decombinator V4 was used to annotate the V gene, J gene and CDR3 of the TCR sequences. Expanded TCRs were defined as changing significantly between any two time points under a Poisson model with p below 0.0001. Abundances of TCRs were expressed as counts per million after normalisation to the total number of TCRs sequenced in each sample. TRAV1-2 paired with TRAJ12, TRAJ20 or TRAJ33 defined MAIT TCRs, while TRAV10 paired with TRAJ18 defined iNKT TCRs. VDJdb, accessed 1 November 2021, was searched for CMV, EBV and SARS-CoV-2 annotated TCRs, with TCRs annotated for multiple antigens excluded. Using fastp at Q25 and MiXCR, TCRdb reprocessed the public reads and kept productive beta chains. Each entry is one CDR3 protein sequence, shown with its most common DNA and genes. The V and J calls reflect TCRdb's pipeline rather than the authors' work. Present in this sample are some 49,000 distinct CDR3 sequences, approximately 12% of which were seen just once. Over 7.5% of the sample comes from the top ten.

A case-control design nested within a healthcare worker cohort in London, UK, was used, with weekly nasopharyngeal swab PCR tests and blood sampling performed. Between 23 and 31 March 2020, the week of the UK lockdown, healthcare workers were enrolled and then followed up weekly for as long as 16 weeks. For CDR1 and CDR2, the germline V gene lists SGHRS and YFSETQ. Including cysteine and phenylalanine, the CDR3 has 15 amino acids. Of the read, only the CDR3 DNA is kept; its 45 bases are in frame from base 1. V gives up 4 bases and J gives up 0 bases, and the segment between their germline ends measures 10 bases.

This clonotype was obtained from an adult who was a healthcare worker with PCR-confirmed SARS-CoV-2 infection or an uninfected control (not recorded which). The sample comprised whole blood. This sequence uses TRBV5-1 and TRBJ1-4; the D gene is not confidently resolved. The sequenced DNA: TGCGCCAGCAGCCTCGAAATTGCAACTAATGAAAAACTGTTTTTT. Translated, it reads CASSLEIATNEKLFF.